This T cell receptor (beta chain) was sequenced during a study of T cells after yellow fever vaccination. Study-wide background: When fractions had low cell numbers, they were prepared with SMART-Seq v4 Ultra Low Input.

UMIs and a universal primer site were added when TCR cDNA was made by 5'RACE template switching. TCRdb used MiXCR to reprocess the 5' RACE reads, holding one entry per CDR3 protein. The sample consists of about 360,000 distinct CDR3 sequences, approximately 5.7% of them appearing once. CDR1 and CDR2 from the germline V gene are SEHNR and FQNEAQ (reference sequence). After removal of 5 bases from V and 4 bases from J, the junction contained 11 bases not matched to a gene. The CDR3 consists of 17 residues. Study outcomes and limitations: Most primary-vaccination clones reappeared after the booster (about 97% CD4, 88% CD8). Secondary responses were weaker yet peaked faster, day 5 versus 15.

This clonotype turned up a few times. Its target is unknown. This TCR was sampled from a young man who received the YFV17D yellow fever vaccine. Sequenced here: PBMCs, sampled 5 days after the yellow fever booster vaccination. The V call is TRBV7-9, the J call TRBJ2-1, with TRBD2 matching over 10 bases. CDR3 amino acids: CASSLYRTSGRYNEQFF. CDR3 DNA: TGTGCCAGCAGCCTCTACAGGACTAGCGGACGTTACAATGAGCAGTTCTTC.